The T cell receptor (beta chain) described here comes from a study of CD8 T cells in Susac syndrome. Random-hexamer reverse transcription was applied to about 0.5 to 1 ug RNA. The authors amplified TCR beta CDR3 across 54 Vbeta and 13 Jbeta using immunoSEQ multiplex PCR. Each CDR3 protein gets one entry after TCRdb re-called the immunoSEQ multiplex PCR reads with MiXCR. The sample holds around 170,000 distinct CDR3 sequences; 95% are singletons and the top ten take around 0.1%. Trimming removed 4 bases from V and 7 bases from J, with 17 bases in between. Germline values: CDR1 MGHRA, CDR2 YSYEKL. The CDR3 is made up of 16 amino acids.

The TCR was taken from a human donor with Susac syndrome. V is TRBV4-1 and J is TRBJ1-6; D might be TRBD1 (5 bases). The sample consisted of CD4+ T cells from PBMCs. The CDR3 sequence: CASSPREPRQNSPLHF. Here the CDR3 DNA reads TGCGCCAGCAGCCCCCGCGAGCCCCGACAGAATTCACCCCTCCACTTT.